Shown below are 29 T cell receptor beta chains from a single sample sequenced in a study of blood T cell repertoires in COVID-19. The assay was immunoSEQ multiplex PCR, and TCRdb's table has in-frame clones only and misses some. There are about 37,000 clones in the sample; over 80% occur only once, and less than 8% lies in the top ten. Material: peripheral blood. These TCRs come from a human donor in a cohort sampled during active COVID-19.

The V and J genes are TRBV5-6 and TRBJ2-7; 7 bases align to TRBD2. This CDR3 comprises 15 residues. CDR1 is SGHDT, CDR2 YYEEEE, per germline. V lost 3 bases, J lost 3 bases, and 9 bases stayed unmatched. The CDR3 DNA reads TGTGCCAGCAGCTACTTGACTAGCCCTAACTACGAGCAGTACTTC. It yields the protein CASSYLTSPNYEQYF. The complete variable domain, with remaining parts taken from reference TRBV5-6 and TRBJ2-7, reads DAGVTQSPTHLIKTRGQQVTLRCSPKSGHDTVSWYQQALGQGPQFIFQYYEEEERQRGNFPDRFSGHQFPNYSSELNVNALLLGDSALYLCASSYLTSPNYEQYFGPGTRLTVT.

The rearrangement uses TRBV15 and TRBJ1-6; a possible D gene is TRBD1 (5 bases). Germline lookup yields CDR1 LNHNV and CDR2 YYDKDF (reference sequence). This CDR3 has 16 residues. V was pared by 0 bases and J by 7 bases, with 13 bases between. The CDR3 coding sequence is TGTGCCACCAGCAGAGATTCGACAGAGAGGAATTCACCCCTCCACTTT. It encodes CATSRDSTERNSPLHF.

The rearrangement links TRBV19 to TRBJ2-2; TRBD2 aligns across 9 bases. Germline V gene sequence: CDR1 LNHDA, CDR2 SQIVND (reference sequence). V shed 4 bases and J 0 bases; nucleotides not matched to a gene: 3. The CDR3 spans 16 residues. Here the CDR3 DNA reads TGTGCCAGTAGTAGCGGGAGGGCCACGAACACCGGGGAGCTGTTTTTT. It translates to CASSSGRATNTGELFF.

The chain combines TRBV3-1 (or the pseudogene TRBV3-2) with TRBJ1-6; tentatively, D is TRBD1 (5 bases). The CDR3 loop spans 16 amino acids. V was trimmed by 1 base and J by 3 bases, leaving 10 bases between them. The V gene's germline CDR1 is LGHDT and CDR2 YNNKEL (reference sequence). CDR3 residues: CASSQVSGYYNSPLHF. The CDR3 DNA reads TGTGCCAGCAGCCAAGTTTCAGGGTACTATAATTCACCCCTCCACTTT.

The chain carries TRBV5-1 and TRBJ1-1; D unresolved. The CDR3 contains 16 residues. V gave up 5 bases and J gave up 0 bases, with 17 bases separating them. The germline V gene encodes CDR1 SGHRS and CDR2 YFSETQ. The CDR3 spells CASSDGLLSLNTEAFF. The CDR3 region has the DNA TGCGCCAGCAGTGACGGACTCCTTTCCTTGAACACTGAAGCTTTCTTT.

This clone was picked up one time. CDR3 protein: CASSIGSGSLGEQFF. The CDR3, as DNA: TGTGCCAGTAGTATCGGTAGCGGGAGTCTTGGAGAGCAGTTCTTC. This rearrangement joins TRBV19 to TRBJ2-1; 9 positions match TRBD2. The junction had 10 bases not matched to a gene; V was cut back by 3 bases and J by 10 bases. This CDR3 is 15 amino acids long. Germline CDR1 LNHDA, CDR2 SQIVND (reference sequence).

The table lists this clone with a count of one. V gene TRBV5-5 combines with J gene TRBJ2-2; 7 positions agree with TRBD1. Germline V gene sequence: CDR1 SGHKS, CDR2 YYEKEE (reference sequence). The CDR3 runs 15 residues. V shed 4 bases, J shed 1 base, and the junction held 4 bases outside the gene matches. Here the CDR3 reads CASSMGQLNTGELFF. CDR3 in DNA: TGTGCCAGCAGCATGGGACAGTTGAACACCGGGGAGCTGTTTTTT.

The J gene is TRBJ2-1, the V gene TRBV5-1, with 7 positions matching TRBD1. With V trimmed by 0 bases and J by 2 bases, 5 bases remained unmatched. Looked up from germline, CDR1 is SGHRS and CDR2 is YFSETQ. This CDR3 region has 16 residues. CDR3 nucleotides: TGCGCCAGCAGCTTGGTTGGGGACAGCCCCTACAATGAGCAGTTCTTC. This translates into CASSLVGDSPYNEQFF.

The chain carries TRBV5-4 and TRBJ2-3, with D maybe TRBD2 (6 bases). The ends were cut back, 3 bases at V and 3 bases at J, with 17 bases in the middle. Per germline, CDR1 SGHNT and CDR2 YYREEE (reference sequence). The CDR3 runs 16 residues. CDR3 in DNA: TGTGCCAGCAGCTCAGCCGGCACTAGCTTGACAGATACGCAGTATTTT. This encodes CASSSAGTSLTDTQYF.

The rearrangement links TRBV30 to TRBJ2-5; tentative D call: TRBD1 (5 bases). The germline V and J ends were trimmed by 0 bases and 4 bases, with 9 bases remaining between them. Germline loops: CDR1 GTSNPN, CDR2 SVGIG (reference sequence). This CDR3 comprises 13 residues. The CDR3 loop is CAWSVRGGETQYF. CDR3 nucleotides: TGTGCCTGGAGTGTAAGGGGCGGAGAGACCCAGTACTTC.

The CDR3 sequence is CSGEGQGNTEAFF. Written as DNA, the CDR3 is TGCAGCGGCGAGGGACAGGGGAACACTGAAGCTTTCTTT. The chain recombines TRBV29-1 with TRBJ1-1; TRBD1 aligns across 9 bases. Per the germline V gene, CDR1 is SQVTM and CDR2 is ANQGSEA. Unmatched junction bases numbered 4, after V lost 7 bases and J lost 1 base. This CDR3 region has 13 residues.

The chain uses TRBV11-2 and TRBJ2-5; TRBD2 matches 11 bases. There are 16 residues in the CDR3. Germline V gene lookup returns CDR1 SGHAT and CDR2 FQNNGV. The J segment lost 4 bases and the V segment lost 0 bases, leaving 4 bases of the junction unmatched. This chain's CDR3 is CASSLEGSGGGETQYF. The CDR3 coding sequence is TGTGCCAGCAGCTTAGAGGGTAGCGGGGGGGGAGAGACCCAGTACTTC.

J is TRBJ1-2 and V is TRBV10-3, with 8 positions matching TRBD1. Germline V gene data show CDR1 as ENHRY and CDR2 as SYGVKD. V was pared by 3 bases and J by 1 base, with 7 bases of the junction left unmatched. The CDR3 runs 16 residues. The CDR3, as DNA: TGTGCCATCAGTGAAGGGACAGGAGGACTTAACTATGGCTACACCTTC. It is translated as CAISEGTGGLNYGYTF.

The chain uses TRBV7-2 and TRBJ2-7; perhaps TRBD1 as D (5 bases). There are 13 residues in the CDR3. Germline V lookup: CDR1 SGHTA, CDR2 FQGNSA. V was clipped by 1 base and J by 3 bases, with 7 bases between them. In nucleotides, the CDR3 is TGTGCCAGCAGCTTAGACAGGAACTACGAGCAGTACTTC. Translated: CASSLDRNYEQYF.

The CDR3 sequence is CASSYSGPDTQYF. Written as DNA, the CDR3 is TGTGCCAGCAGTTACTCTGGGCCAGATACGCAGTATTTT. The chain uses TRBV6-2 or TRBV6-3 and TRBJ2-3; the D is unclear. Trimming removed 0 bases at V and 4 bases at J, with 5 bases between. Germline CDR1 reads MNHEY; CDR2 reads SVGEGT. CDR3 length equals 13 residues.

V gene TRBV4-3 combines with J gene TRBJ2-7, with D unresolved. The germline V gene encodes CDR1 LGHNA and CDR2 YSLEER. This CDR3 is built from 14 residues. Between the trimmed V and J ends, which lost 2 bases and 0 bases, there was a span of 8 bases. The CDR3 region is CASSQFWSSYEQYF. For the CDR3, the DNA is TGCGCCAGCAGCCAATTTTGGAGCTCCTACGAGCAGTACTTC.

The chain uses TRBV19 and TRBJ1-4; 7 nucleotides match TRBD1. The CDR3 is 14 amino acids. Germline-derived CDR1 and CDR2 are LNHDA and SQIVND (reference sequence). The V and J ends lost 3 bases and 11 bases, in that order; junction bases with no gene match: 9. DNA of the CDR3: TGTGCCAGTAGTATTACGCCGAGACAGGGTAAACTGTTTTTT. Translated: CASSITPRQGKLFF.

The chain uses TRBV4-1 and TRBJ1-2; 11 positions match TRBD1. Germline V gives CDR1 MGHRA, CDR2 YSYEKL. J lost 2 bases, V lost 3 bases, and 8 bases had no gene match. The CDR3 length is 17 residues. The chain's CDR3 is CASSQRDRGVLNYGYTF. CDR3 DNA sequence: TGCGCCAGCAGCCAGAGGGACAGGGGGGTTTTGAACTATGGCTACACCTTC.

The rearrangement links TRBV6-2 or TRBV6-3 to TRBJ1-6, with D possibly being TRBD1 (6 bases). There are 13 residues in the CDR3. Trimming stripped 6 bases from V and 15 bases from J, with 18 bases between. CDR1 MNHEY and CDR2 SVGEGT come from the germline V gene. Here the CDR3 reads CASSKRQVIHLHF. The CDR3 DNA reads as TGTGCCAGCAGCAAAAGACAGGTCATTCACCTCCACTTT.

The table lists this clone with a count of one. The chain is built from TRBV20-1 and TRBJ2-7; 9 nucleotides match TRBD2. Germline-derived CDR1 and CDR2 are DFQATT and SNEGSKA (reference sequence). V was pared by 3 bases and J by 2 bases, with 2 bases of the junction left unmatched. This CDR3 has 13 amino acids. In nucleotides, the CDR3 is TGCAGTGCTAGTCGCGGGGGGGCCTACGAGCAGTACTTC. It translates to CSASRGGAYEQYF.

This clone occurred once. This rearrangement joins TRBV18 to TRBJ2-7; 8 bases align to TRBD1. J gave up 7 bases and V 4 bases, and 9 bases lay outside the gene matches. Germline V gene sequence: CDR1 KGHSH, CDR2 LQKENI. The CDR3 is 14 amino acids. DNA for the CDR3: TGTGCCAGCTCACTTAAAAGACAGGGGAGAGAGCAGTACTTC. The encoded protein is CASSLKRQGREQYF. Using reference TRBV18 and TRBJ2-7 for the parts outside the CDR3, the full variable domain is NAGVMQNPRHLVRRRGQEARLRCSPMKGHSHVYWYRQLPEEGLKFMVYLQKENIIDESGMPKERFSAEFPKEGPSILRIQQVVRGDSAAYFCASSLKRQGREQYFGPGTRLTVT.

The V gene is TRBV6-4, the J gene TRBJ2-2; possible D gene TRBD2, 5 bases. CDR3 length equals 15 residues. Germline-derived CDR1 and CDR2 are MRHNA and SNTAGT. Trimming pared 3 bases from V and 5 bases from J, leaving 13 bases between. CDR3 amino acids: CASSDKGWETGELFF. The CDR3 bases are TGTGCCAGCAGTGATAAGGGATGGGAGACCGGGGAGCTGTTTTTT.

The V and J genes are TRBV10-3 and TRBJ1-6; D may be TRBD1 (5 bases). The CDR3 has 13 residues. CDR1 is ENHRY and CDR2 is SYGVKD in the germline V gene. V was cut by 8 bases and J by 5 bases, with 10 bases left in between. The CDR3 sequence is CAIQGTNNSPLHF. The CDR3 DNA reads TGTGCCATCCAGGGCACCAATAATTCACCCCTCCACTTT.

The V call is TRBV2, the J call TRBJ2-4; 12 bases agree with TRBD2. The CDR3 consists of 15 residues. Germline V CDR1 and CDR2: SNHLY, FYNNEI. V shed 6 bases, J shed 0 bases, and the junction held 0 bases outside the gene matches. The CDR3 DNA sequence: TGTGCCAGCAGGGGACTAGCGGGAGCCAAAAACATTCAGTACTTC. This translates into CASRGLAGAKNIQYF.

CDR3 sequence (DNA): TGTGCCAGCAGCCCGGAAGTTATTGGGGGCGGATGGAGGAACGAGCAGTACTTC. It yields the protein CASSPEVIGGGWRNEQYF. The chain is built from TRBV28 and TRBJ2-7; weak D call: TRBD1 (6 bases). V shed 6 bases and J shed 5 bases, with 29 bases lying between them. Germline V gene lookup returns CDR1 MDHEN and CDR2 SYDVKM. This CDR3 is built from 18 residues. The full variable domain, in which reference TRBV28 and TRBJ2-7 provide the parts outside the CDR3, is DVKVTQSSRYLVKRTGEKVFLECVQDMDHENMFWYRQDPGLGLRLIYFSYDVKMKEKGDIPEGYSVSREKKERFSLILESASTNQTSMYLCASSPEVIGGGWRNEQYFGPGTRLTVT.

This chain connects TRBV30 to TRBJ2-5, with 10 bases fitting TRBD1. The junction had 0 bases not matched to a gene; V was cut back by 5 bases and J by 3 bases. CDR1 is GTSNPN and CDR2 is SVGIG in the germline V gene (reference sequence). The CDR3 loop spans 12 amino acids. CDR3 nucleotide sequence: TGTGCCTGGGGACAGGGGGAAGAGACCCAGTACTTC. Its protein is CAWGQGEETQYF.

The gene calls are TRBV19 and TRBJ2-1; a possible D gene is TRBD1 (5 bases). Trimming took 3 bases from V and 2 from J, leaving 11 bases between them. CDR1 LNHDA and CDR2 SQIVND come from the germline V gene (reference sequence). This CDR3 comprises 15 residues. CDR3 residues: CASSMVGVTYNEQFF. In DNA, the CDR3 is TGTGCCAGTAGTATGGTAGGGGTCACCTACAATGAGCAGTTCTTC.

This sequence joins TRBV7-3 and TRBJ2-1; 7 nucleotides agree with TRBD2. Germline V gene data show CDR1 as SGHTA and CDR2 as FQGTGA. V shed 5 bases and J 8 bases; nucleotides not matched to a gene: 12. The CDR3 length is 15 residues. This CDR3 reads CASSLTSEGPYEQFF. The CDR3 coding sequence is TGTGCCAGCAGCCTCACTAGCGAGGGCCCCTATGAGCAGTTCTTC.

The chain carries TRBV3-1 (or the pseudogene TRBV3-2) and TRBJ2-1; TRBD2 matches 10 bases. Trimming cost V 1 base and J 0 bases; bases outside gene matches: 3. Germline V gene data show CDR1 as LGHDT and CDR2 as YNNKEL (reference sequence). There are 17 residues in the CDR3. The CDR3 DNA reads TGTGCCAGCAGCCAAGTTAGCGGGGGGAGCTCCTACAATGAGCAGTTCTTC. Its protein is CASSQVSGGSSYNEQFF.